The clone carrying this T cell receptor beta chain was seen repeatedly, ten times or more. Each CDR3 protein gets one entry after TCRdb re-called the 5' RACE reads with MiXCR. The sample lists some 34,000 distinct CDR3 sequences, approximately 10% occurring once. The sample comes from a study of early T cells in non-severe SARS-CoV-2 infection. The V gene's germline CDR1 is SGDLS and CDR2 YYNGEE. The CDR3 extends over 14 amino acids. V was cut by 0 bases and J by 7 bases, with 8 bases left in between. The source is an adult who was a healthcare worker with PCR-confirmed SARS-CoV-2 infection or an uninfected control (not recorded which). This chain connects TRBV9 to TRBJ1-6; D is unresolved. The sequenced material came from whole blood. The CDR3 sequence: CASSVGPENSPLHF. The DNA of the CDR3 is TGTGCCAGCAGCGTAGGGCCTGAAAATTCACCCCTCCACTTT.